A selection of T cell receptor beta chains follows, all from one sample in a study of shared clonotypes between healthy human individuals. Sequenced by immunoSEQ multiplex PCR; TCRdb stores in-frame clones only, minus some. This table has about 750,000 clones, around 93% appearing once. The specimen sequenced was naive CD8+ T cells sorted from blood. The receptor source for this set is a young man in good health. The CDR3 runs from the conserved cysteine through the conserved F or W. A D gene is named only where the DNA matches it firmly. For some rows the clone size is stated as once, few or many, or as a class when expanded; others skip it.

d_gene,j_gene,abundance,v_gene,CDR3nt,CDR3aa
.,TRBJ1-1,.,TRBV6-1,TGTGCCAGCAGGGTTACAGGGATGAACACTGAAGCTTTCTTT,CASRVTGMNTEAFF
.,TRBJ2-2,.,TRBV11-2,TGTGCCAGCAGCCTAGGCACCGGGGAGCTGTTTTTT,CASSLGTGELFF
TRBD1,TRBJ2-2,.,TRBV15,TGTGCCACCAGCTCTCCTAAACCGGGACAGGTGGTAACCGGGGAGCTGTTTTTT,CATSSPKPGQVVTGELFF
.,TRBJ2-7,.,TRBV23-1,TGCGCCAGCAGTCAGTGGGACCCACCCTACGAGCAGTACTTC,CASSQWDPPYEQYF
.,TRBJ2-2,.,TRBV27,TGTGCCAGCAGTTCAGCCACAATATACCGGGGCCACGGGGAGCTGTTTTTT,CASSSATIYRGHGELFF
TRBD1,TRBJ1-4,.,TRBV5-4,TGTGCCAGCAGCCCGGTTCCGGGACAGGGTGAAAAACTGTTTTTT,CASSPVPGQGEKLFF
TRBD1,TRBJ1-5,.,TRBV4-1,TGCGCCAGCAGCCAAACCGGACAGGGAAGCAATCAGCCCCAGCATTTT,CASSQTGQGSNQPQHF
.,TRBJ1-3,.,TRBV2,TGTGCCAGCAGGGCCCTACAGGTTGGAGGAAACACCATATATTTT,CASRALQVGGNTIYF
TRBD1,TRBJ2-7,.,TRBV27,TGTGCCAGCAGTTTAGCCGGGACAGGGCCCTACGAGCAGTACTTC,CASSLAGTGPYEQYF
TRBD2,TRBJ2-2,few,TRBV27,TGTGCCAGCAGTCCAGGACTAGCCGGGGAGCTGTTTTTT,CASSPGLAGELFF
.,TRBJ2-5,.,TRBV5-1,TGCGCCAGCAGCTTGGATTGGCAGGGACAGTACTTC,CASSLDWQGQYF
.,TRBJ1-2,.,TRBV10-3,TGTGCCATCAGTGAGTCGACCCAGGGTGGTGTGTATGGCTACACCTTC,CAISESTQGGVYGYTF
.,TRBJ2-1,.,TRBV6-4,TGTGCCAGCCTGGGAGACCCTGTGTCTCGGGGGTACAATGAGCAGTTCTTC,CASLGDPVSRGYNEQFF
.,TRBJ1-1,.,TRBV28,TGTGCCAGCAGTTTCCGGGTGGGCATACACACTGAAGCTTTCTTT,CASSFRVGIHTEAFF
TRBD2,TRBJ2-2,.,TRBV7-2,TGTGCCAGCAGCCGCTCTAGCGGGAACACCGGGGAGCTGTTTTTT,CASSRSSGNTGELFF
.,TRBJ2-7,.,TRBV15,TGTGCCACCATTTCTTCGGCGAGCGGACGTCGCGAGCAGTACTTC,CATISSASGRREQYF
TRBD1,TRBJ2-3,.,TRBV25-1,TGTGCCAGCAGTGTCCCCCCCGGACAGGGGGACACAGATACGCAGTATTTT,CASSVPPGQGDTDTQYF
TRBD1,TRBJ2-5,.,TRBV27,TGTGCCAGCCAACTGCGGACAGGGGGCTTGGAGACCCAGTACTTC,CASQLRTGGLETQYF
.,TRBJ2-2,.,TRBV6-5,TGTGCCAGCAGTACCCGGGGTGGGGGCACCGGGGAGCTGTTTTTT,CASSTRGGGTGELFF
TRBD2,TRBJ2-3,.,TRBV13,TGTGCCAGCACCCTTACTAGCGGGAGAACATGGGATACGCAGTATTTT,CASTLTSGRTWDTQYF
.,TRBJ2-4,.,TRBV28,TGTGCCAGCAGGAAGCTAGCCAAAAACATTCAGTACTTC,CASRKLAKNIQYF
TRBD1,TRBJ1-5,.,TRBV10-3,TGTGCCATTCGACAGGGAAATCAGCCCCAGCATTTT,CAIRQGNQPQHF
TRBD2,TRBJ2-7,.,TRBV27,TGTGCCAGCAGTTTTGGGGGGACTAGGGAGCAGTACTTC,CASSFGGTREQYF
.,TRBJ2-7,.,TRBV18,TGTGCCAGCTCACCGCCTCTAGGCGAGCAGTACTTC,CASSPPLGEQYF
TRBD2,TRBJ2-5,once,TRBV7-2,TGTGCCAGCAGCTCGCCCGCGCGACTAGCGGGAGCACAAGAGACCCAGTACTTC,CASSSPARLAGAQETQYF
.,TRBJ2-5,.,TRBV9,TGTGCCAGCAGCGCCTATGGCTCCCAAGAGACCCAGTACTTC,CASSAYGSQETQYF
TRBD2,TRBJ2-3,.,TRBV6-5,TGTGCCAGCAGTTCAGTGACTAGCGGGTGGGGAGATACGCAGTATTTT,CASSSVTSGWGDTQYF
.,TRBJ1-1,.,TRBV27,TGTGCCAGCAGTCTCCTCAGGGGTACTGAAGCTTTCTTT,CASSLLRGTEAFF
.,TRBJ2-2,.,TRBV27,TGTGCCAGCAGTTTACGGAACACCGGGGAGCTGTTTTTT,CASSLRNTGELFF
.,TRBJ1-5,few,TRBV27,TGTGCCAGCAGTCCAGATAATAGCAATCAGCCCCAGCATTTT,CASSPDNSNQPQHF
TRBD1,TRBJ1-1,.,TRBV10-3,TGTGCCATTGTTGACAGGGGGCAAGGAGAAGCTTTCTTT,CAIVDRGQGEAFF
.,TRBJ1-5,.,TRBV27,TGTGCCAGCAGGACACATAGCAATCAGCCCCAGCATTTT,CASRTHSNQPQHF
TRBD2,TRBJ2-3,.,TRBV27,TGTGCCAGCAGTTCGCCCCCTACTAGCGGGAGTACAGATACGCAGTATTTT,CASSSPPTSGSTDTQYF
.,TRBJ1-2,few,TRBV4-1,TGCGCCAGCAGCCCCGAAGATGCCAACTATGGCTACACCTTC,CASSPEDANYGYTF
TRBD2,TRBJ2-5,once,TRBV7-9,TGTGCCAGCAGCCCTAGGACTAGCGGGGTGCAAGAGACCCAGTACTTC,CASSPRTSGVQETQYF
TRBD1,TRBJ2-7,.,TRBV4-1,TGCGCCAGCAGCCAACGGGGACAGGGGCTCTACGAGCAGTACTTC,CASSQRGQGLYEQYF
TRBD1,TRBJ1-1,.,TRBV30,TGTGCCTGGAGTTTAACAGGGGGCGTCGACACTGAAGCTTTCTTT,CAWSLTGGVDTEAFF
.,TRBJ2-1,.,TRBV2,TGTGCCAGCAGTGAATCCGGGGCAGGCTTTGTGTACAATGAGCAGTTCTTC,CASSESGAGFVYNEQFF
.,TRBJ2-7,few,TRBV4-1,TGCGCCAGCAGTCCAAAGGGCCTCTCCTACGAGCAGTACTTC,CASSPKGLSYEQYF
TRBD1,TRBJ1-5,.,TRBV27,TGTGCCAGCAGCCAAACAGGGGCGAATCAGCCCCAGCATTTT,CASSQTGANQPQHF
.,TRBJ2-1,.,TRBV9,TGTGCCAGCAGCGAACGACAGGGTAAATCGACTAGCAATGAGCAGTTCTTC,CASSERQGKSTSNEQFF
.,TRBJ2-5,.,TRBV7-9,TGTGCCAGCAGCCCTAGGGTTTCGGGGCAAGAGACCCAGTACTTC,CASSPRVSGQETQYF
TRBD2,TRBJ2-1,.,TRBV11-2,TGTGCCAGCAGCTCCTGGGGTAGCGGGAGTTTGGACCGAAGTGAGCAGTTCTTC,CASSSWGSGSLDRSEQFF
.,TRBJ2-7,.,TRBV11-2,TGTGCCAGCAGCTTGGGGAGACCCTACGAGCAGTACTTC,CASSLGRPYEQYF
TRBD1,TRBJ1-1,.,TRBV18,TGTGCCAGCGCAAGGGACAGGGAAAAGAACACTGAAGCTTTCTTT,CASARDREKNTEAFF
.,TRBJ2-2,.,TRBV27,TGTGCCAGCAGTTTATCGGCACCCGGGGAGCTGTTTTTT,CASSLSAPGELFF